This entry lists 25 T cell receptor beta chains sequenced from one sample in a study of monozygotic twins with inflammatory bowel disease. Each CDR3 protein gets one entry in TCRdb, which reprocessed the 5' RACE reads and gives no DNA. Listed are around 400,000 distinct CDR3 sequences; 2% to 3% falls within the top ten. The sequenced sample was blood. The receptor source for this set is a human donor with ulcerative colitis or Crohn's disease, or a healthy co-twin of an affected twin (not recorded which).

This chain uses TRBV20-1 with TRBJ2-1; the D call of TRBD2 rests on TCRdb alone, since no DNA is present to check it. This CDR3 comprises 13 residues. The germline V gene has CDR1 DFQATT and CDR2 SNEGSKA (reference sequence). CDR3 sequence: CSAPRTSGNEQFF.

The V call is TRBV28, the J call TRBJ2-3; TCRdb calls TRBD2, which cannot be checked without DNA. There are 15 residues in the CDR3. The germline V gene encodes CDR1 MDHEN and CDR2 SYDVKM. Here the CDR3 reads CASSFLLGGTDTQYF.

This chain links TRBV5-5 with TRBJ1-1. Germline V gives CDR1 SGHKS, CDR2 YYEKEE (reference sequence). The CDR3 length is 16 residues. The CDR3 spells CASRLTAFPRDTEAFF.

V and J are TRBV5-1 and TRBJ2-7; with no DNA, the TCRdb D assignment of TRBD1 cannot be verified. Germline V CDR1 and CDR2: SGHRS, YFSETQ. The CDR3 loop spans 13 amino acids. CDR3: CASSLGAGYEQYF.

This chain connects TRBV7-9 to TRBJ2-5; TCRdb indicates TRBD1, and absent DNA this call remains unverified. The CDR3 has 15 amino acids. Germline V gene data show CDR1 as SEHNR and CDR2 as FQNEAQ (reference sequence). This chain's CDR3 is CASSPGTGRQETQYF.

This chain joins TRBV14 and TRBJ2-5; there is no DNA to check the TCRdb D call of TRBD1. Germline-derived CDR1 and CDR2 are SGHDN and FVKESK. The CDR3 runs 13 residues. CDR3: CASSQDRGQTQYF.

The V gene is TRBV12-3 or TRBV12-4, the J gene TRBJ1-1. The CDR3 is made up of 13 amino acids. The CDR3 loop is CASIRGVNTEAFF.

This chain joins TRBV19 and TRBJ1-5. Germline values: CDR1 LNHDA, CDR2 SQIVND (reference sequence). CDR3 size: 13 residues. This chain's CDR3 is CASSHDSERPQHF.

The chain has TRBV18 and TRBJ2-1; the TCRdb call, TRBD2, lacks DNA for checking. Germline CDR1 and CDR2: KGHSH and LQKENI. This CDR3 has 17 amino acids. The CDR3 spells CASSPRLAGSEGNEQFF.

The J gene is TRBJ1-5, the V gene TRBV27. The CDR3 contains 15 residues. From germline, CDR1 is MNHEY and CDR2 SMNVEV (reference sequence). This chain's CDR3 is CASSFDGRANQPQHF.

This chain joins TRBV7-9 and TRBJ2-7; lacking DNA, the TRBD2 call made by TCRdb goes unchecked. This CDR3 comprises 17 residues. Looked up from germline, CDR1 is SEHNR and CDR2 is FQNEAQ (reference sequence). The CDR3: CASSVSTNAVGELEQYF. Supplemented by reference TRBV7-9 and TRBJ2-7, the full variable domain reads DTGVSQNPRHKITKRGQNVTFRCDPISEHNRLYWYRQTLGQGPEFLTYFQNEAQLEKSRLLSDRFSAERPKGSFSTLEIQRTEQGDSAMYLCASSVSTNAVGELEQYFGPGTRLTVT.

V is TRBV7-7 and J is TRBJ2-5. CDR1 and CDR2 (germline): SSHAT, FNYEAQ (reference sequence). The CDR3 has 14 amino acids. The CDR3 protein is CASSLDGYQETQYF.

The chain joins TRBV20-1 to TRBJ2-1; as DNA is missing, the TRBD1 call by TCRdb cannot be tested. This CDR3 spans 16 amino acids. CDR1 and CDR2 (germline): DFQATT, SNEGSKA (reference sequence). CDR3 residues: CSAKGGSGGSYNEQFF.

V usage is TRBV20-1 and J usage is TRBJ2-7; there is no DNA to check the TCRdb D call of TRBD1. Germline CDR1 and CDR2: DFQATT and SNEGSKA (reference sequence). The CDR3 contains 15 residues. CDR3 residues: CSASSRASRSYEQYF.

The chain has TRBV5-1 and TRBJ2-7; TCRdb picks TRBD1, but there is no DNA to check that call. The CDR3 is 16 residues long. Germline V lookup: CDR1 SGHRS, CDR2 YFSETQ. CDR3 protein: CASSFDPGKSSYEQYF. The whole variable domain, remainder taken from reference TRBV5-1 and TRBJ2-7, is KAGVTQTPRYLIKTRGQQVTLSCSPISGHRSVSWYQQTPGQGLQFLFEYFSETQRNKGNFPGRFSGRQFSNSRSEMNVSTLELGDSALYLCASSFDPGKSSYEQYFGPGTRLTVT.

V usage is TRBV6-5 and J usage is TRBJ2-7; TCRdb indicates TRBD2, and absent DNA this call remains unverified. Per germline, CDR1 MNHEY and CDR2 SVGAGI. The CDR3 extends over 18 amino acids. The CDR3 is CASSYSSLAGGPPYEQYF.

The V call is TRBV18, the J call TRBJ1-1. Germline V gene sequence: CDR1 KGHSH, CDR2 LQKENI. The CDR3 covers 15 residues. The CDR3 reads CASSPGAFSGTEAFF. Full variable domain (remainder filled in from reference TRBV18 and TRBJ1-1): NAGVMQNPRHLVRRRGQEARLRCSPMKGHSHVYWYRQLPEEGLKFMVYLQKENIIDESGMPKERFSAEFPKEGPSILRIQQVVRGDSAAYFCASSPGAFSGTEAFFGQGTRLTVV.

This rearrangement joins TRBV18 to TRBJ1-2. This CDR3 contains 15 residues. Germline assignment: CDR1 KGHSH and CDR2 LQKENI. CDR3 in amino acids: CASSPPGAADYGYTF.

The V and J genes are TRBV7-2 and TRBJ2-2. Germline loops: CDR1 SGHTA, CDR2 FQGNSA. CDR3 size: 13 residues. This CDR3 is CASSLYWTGELFF.

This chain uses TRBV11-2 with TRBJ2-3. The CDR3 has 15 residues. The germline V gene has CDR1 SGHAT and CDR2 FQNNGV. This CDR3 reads CASSLGVGWADTQYF.

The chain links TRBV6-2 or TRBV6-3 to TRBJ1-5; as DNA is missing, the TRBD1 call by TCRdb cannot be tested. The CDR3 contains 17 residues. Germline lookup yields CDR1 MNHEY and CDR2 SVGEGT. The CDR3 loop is CASSYPSGAVSNQPQHF.

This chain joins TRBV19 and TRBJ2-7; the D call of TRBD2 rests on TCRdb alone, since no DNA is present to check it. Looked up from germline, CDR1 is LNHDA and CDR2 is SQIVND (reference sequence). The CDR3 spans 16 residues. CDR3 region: CASSWSAGGTSYEQYF. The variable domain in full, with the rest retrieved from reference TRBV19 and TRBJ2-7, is DGGITQSPKYLFRKEGQNVTLSCEQNLNHDAMYWYRQDPGQGLRLIYYSQIVNDFQKGDIAEGYSVSREKKESFPLTVTSAQKNPTAFYLCASSWSAGGTSYEQYFGPGTRLTVT.

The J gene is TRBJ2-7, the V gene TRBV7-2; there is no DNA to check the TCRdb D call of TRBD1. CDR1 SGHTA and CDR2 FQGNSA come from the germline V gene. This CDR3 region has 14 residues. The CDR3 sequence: CASSSGTEVYEQYF.

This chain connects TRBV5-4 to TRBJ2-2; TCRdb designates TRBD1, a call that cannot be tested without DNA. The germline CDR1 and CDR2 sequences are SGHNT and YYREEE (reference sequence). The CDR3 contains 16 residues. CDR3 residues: CASSLEGTPNTGELFF.

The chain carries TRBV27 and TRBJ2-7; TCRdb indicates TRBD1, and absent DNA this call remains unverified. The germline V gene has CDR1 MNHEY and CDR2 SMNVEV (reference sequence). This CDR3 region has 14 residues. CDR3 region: CASSLGRGDYEQYF.